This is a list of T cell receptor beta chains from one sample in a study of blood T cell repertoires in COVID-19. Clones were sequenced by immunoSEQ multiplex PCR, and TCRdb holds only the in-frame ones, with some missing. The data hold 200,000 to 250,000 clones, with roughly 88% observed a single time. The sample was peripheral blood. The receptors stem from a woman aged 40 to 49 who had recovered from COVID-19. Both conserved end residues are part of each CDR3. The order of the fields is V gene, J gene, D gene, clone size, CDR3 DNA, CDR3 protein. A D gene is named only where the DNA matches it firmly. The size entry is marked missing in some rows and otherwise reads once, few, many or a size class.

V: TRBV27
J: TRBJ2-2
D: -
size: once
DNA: TGTGCCAGCAGTTCGGGTCCCTCTTGGGTGACCGGGGAGCTGTTTTTT
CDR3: CASSSGPSWVTGELFF

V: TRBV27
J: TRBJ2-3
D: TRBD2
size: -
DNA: TGTGCCAGCAGTGTCGGACTAGTGCTTAGCACAGATACGCAGTATTTT
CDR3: CASSVGLVLSTDTQYF

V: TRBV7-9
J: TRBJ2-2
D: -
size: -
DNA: TGTGCCAGCACCTCCAGCGGAACAGATAACACCGGGGAGCTGTTTTTT
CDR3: CASTSSGTDNTGELFF

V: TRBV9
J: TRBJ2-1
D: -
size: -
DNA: TGTGCCAGCAGCGTCTCGGACATCCAGGGGAGTGAGCAGTTCTTC
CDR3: CASSVSDIQGSEQFF

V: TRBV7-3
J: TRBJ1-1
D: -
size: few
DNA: TGTGCCACTAAATGGGTCCTGGGGCAGACGGGGAACACTGAAGCTTTCTTT
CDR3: CATKWVLGQTGNTEAFF

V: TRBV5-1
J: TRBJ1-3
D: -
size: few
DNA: TGCGCCAGCAGCTTGGAGGGGACTGGAAACACCATATATTTT
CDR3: CASSLEGTGNTIYF

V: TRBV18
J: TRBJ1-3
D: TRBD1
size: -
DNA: TGTGCCAGCTCTCCGGACAGGTCTGGAAACACCATATATTTT
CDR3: CASSPDRSGNTIYF

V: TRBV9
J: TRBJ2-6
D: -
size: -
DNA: TGTGCCAGCAGTGGTGGGGGCCGAAGCTCTGGGGCCAACGTCCTGACTTTC
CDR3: CASSGGGRSSGANVLTF

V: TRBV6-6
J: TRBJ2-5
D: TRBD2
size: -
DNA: TGTGCCAGCAGTTTACCTAGCGGGGGGGCTGAGACCCAGTACTTC
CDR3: CASSLPSGGAETQYF

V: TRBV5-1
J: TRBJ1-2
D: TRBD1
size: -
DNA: TGCGCCAGCAGCGATAGAGGGGGCGCCGGCTATGGCTACACCTTC
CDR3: CASSDRGGAGYGYTF

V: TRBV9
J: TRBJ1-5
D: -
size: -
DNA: TGTGCCAGCAGCGTAGAGGGGGTCAATCAGCCCCAGCATTTT
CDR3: CASSVEGVNQPQHF

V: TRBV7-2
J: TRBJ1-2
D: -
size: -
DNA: TGTGCCAGCAGCTTAGGTGCGGGGGGTAGCTATGGCTACACCTTC
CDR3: CASSLGAGGSYGYTF

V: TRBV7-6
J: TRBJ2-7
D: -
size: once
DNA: TGTGCCAGCAGTCCTAGGGGAGGGGGGCTGACCGCCGAGCAGTACTTC
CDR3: CASSPRGGGLTAEQYF

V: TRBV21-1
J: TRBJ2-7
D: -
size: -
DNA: TGTGCCAGCACCGCTAGGCGACTCCTCTCCTACGAGCAGTACTTC
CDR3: CASTARRLLSYEQYF

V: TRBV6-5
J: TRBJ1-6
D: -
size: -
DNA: TGTGCCAGCACGAGGGGACACCCTACTTCACCCCTCCACTTT
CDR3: CASTRGHPTSPLHF

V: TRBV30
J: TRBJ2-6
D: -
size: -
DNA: TGTGCCTGGAGTTACGGCGCGGGGAACTCTGGGGCCAACGTCCTGACTTTC
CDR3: CAWSYGAGNSGANVLTF

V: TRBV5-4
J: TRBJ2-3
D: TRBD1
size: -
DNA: TGTGCCAGCAGTCAAACCTACCGGGACAGCCGCACAGATACGCAGTATTTT
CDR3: CASSQTYRDSRTDTQYF

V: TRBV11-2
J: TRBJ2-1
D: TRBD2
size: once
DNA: TGTGCCAGCAGCCGCCGGGGGGGCTGGGACAATGAGCAGTTCTTC
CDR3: CASSRRGGWDNEQFF

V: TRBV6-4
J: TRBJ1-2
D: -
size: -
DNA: TGTGCCAGCAGTGACTCTGGAGGAGTCTATGGCTACACCTTC
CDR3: CASSDSGGVYGYTF

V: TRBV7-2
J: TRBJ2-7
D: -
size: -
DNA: TGTGCCAGCAGCTTAGAGGTCCGGGGATACGAGCAGTACTTC
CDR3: CASSLEVRGYEQYF

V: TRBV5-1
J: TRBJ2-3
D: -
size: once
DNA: TGCGCCAGCAGCTTTAACGGACAGTCAGATACGCAGTATTTT
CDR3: CASSFNGQSDTQYF

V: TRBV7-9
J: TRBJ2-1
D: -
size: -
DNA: TGTGCCAGCAGCTTAGGTCTTTACAATGAGCAGTTCTTC
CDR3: CASSLGLYNEQFF

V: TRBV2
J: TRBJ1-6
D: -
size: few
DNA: TGTGCCAGCAGGAGTGATTTAGAGCCAGGTGCTAATTCACCCCTCCACTTT
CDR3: CASRSDLEPGANSPLHF

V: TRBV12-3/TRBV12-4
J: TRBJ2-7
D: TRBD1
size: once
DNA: TGTGCCAGCACAAGACAGGGTCTAAGGCAGTACTTC
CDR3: CASTRQGLRQYF

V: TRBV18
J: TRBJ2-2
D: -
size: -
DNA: TGTGCCAGCTCACCACCCGGAAGGGGTCCGGACACCGGGGAGCTGTTTTTT
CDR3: CASSPPGRGPDTGELFF

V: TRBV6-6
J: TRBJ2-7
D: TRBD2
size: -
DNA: TGTGCCAGCAGATTAGCGGGTCTTGCCTACGAGCAGTACTTC
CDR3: CASRLAGLAYEQYF

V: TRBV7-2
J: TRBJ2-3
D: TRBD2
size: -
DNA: TGTGCCAGCAGCTTCAGACGGGGGGGCTTGACAGATACGCAGTATTTT
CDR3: CASSFRRGGLTDTQYF

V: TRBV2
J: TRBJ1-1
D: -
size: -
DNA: TGTGCCAGCAGTGTACCCCGCGGGTTCCCTGAAGCTTTCTTT
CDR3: CASSVPRGFPEAFF

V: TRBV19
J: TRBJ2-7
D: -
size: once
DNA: TGTGCCAGTAGCCCTGAAACAGGCTATCGATTAAAAGACTACGAGCAGTACTTC
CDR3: CASSPETGYRLKDYEQYF

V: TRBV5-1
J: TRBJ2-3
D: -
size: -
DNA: TGCGCCAGCAGCTTGTCAATGGCGGGGGATACGCAGTATTTT
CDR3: CASSLSMAGDTQYF

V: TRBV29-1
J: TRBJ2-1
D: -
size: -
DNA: TGCAGCGTTGTGAAGAATACCCCAGATAATGAGCAGTTCTTC
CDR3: CSVVKNTPDNEQFF

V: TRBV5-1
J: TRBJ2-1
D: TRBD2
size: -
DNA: TGCGCCAGCAGCACTAGCGGGGGTTTTCATGAGCAGTTCTTC
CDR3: CASSTSGGFHEQFF